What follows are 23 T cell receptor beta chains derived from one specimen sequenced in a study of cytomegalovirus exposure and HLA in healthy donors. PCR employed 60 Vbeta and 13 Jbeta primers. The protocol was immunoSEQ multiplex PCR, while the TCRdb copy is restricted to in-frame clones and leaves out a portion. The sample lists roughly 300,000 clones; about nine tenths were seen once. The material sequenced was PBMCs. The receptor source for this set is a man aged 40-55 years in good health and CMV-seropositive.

The CDR3 reads CAWSVGGLYEQYF. CDR3 nucleotide sequence: TGTGCCTGGAGTGTCGGCGGACTCTACGAGCAGTACTTC. V is TRBV30 and J is TRBJ2-7; D is perhaps TRBD2 (5 bases). The CDR3 has 13 residues. Trimming took off 0 bases at V and 3 bases at J, with 9 bases between the two ends. Germline CDR1 and CDR2: GTSNPN and SVGIG (reference sequence).

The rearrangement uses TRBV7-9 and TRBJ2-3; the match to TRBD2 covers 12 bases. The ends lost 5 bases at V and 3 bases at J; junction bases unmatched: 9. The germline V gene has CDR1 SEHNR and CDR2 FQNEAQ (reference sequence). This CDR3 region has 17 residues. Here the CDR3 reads CASSPRLAGVETDTQYF. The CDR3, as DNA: TGTGCCAGCAGCCCCCGACTAGCGGGAGTAGAGACAGATACGCAGTATTTT.

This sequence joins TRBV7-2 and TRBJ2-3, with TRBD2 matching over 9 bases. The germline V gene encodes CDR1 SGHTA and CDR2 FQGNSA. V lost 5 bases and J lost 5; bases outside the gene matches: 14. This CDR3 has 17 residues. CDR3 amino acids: CASSGSRLAGSGDTQYF. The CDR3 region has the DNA TGTGCCAGCAGCGGCTCACGGCTAGCGGGGAGCGGAGATACGCAGTATTTT.

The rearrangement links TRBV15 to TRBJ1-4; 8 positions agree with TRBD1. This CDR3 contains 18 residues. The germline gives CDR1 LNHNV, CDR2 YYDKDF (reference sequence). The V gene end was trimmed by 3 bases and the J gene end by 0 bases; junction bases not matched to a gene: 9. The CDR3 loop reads CATSRDRDRGSTNEKLFF. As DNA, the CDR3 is TGTGCCACCAGCAGGGACAGGGATAGAGGCTCAACTAATGAAAAACTGTTTTTT.

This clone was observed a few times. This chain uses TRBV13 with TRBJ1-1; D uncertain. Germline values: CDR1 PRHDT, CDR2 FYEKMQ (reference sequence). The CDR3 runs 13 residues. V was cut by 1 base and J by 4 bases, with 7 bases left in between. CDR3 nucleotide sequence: TGTGCCAGCAGCTTAGTGTTGGCCACTGAAGCTTTCTTT. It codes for CASSLVLATEAFF. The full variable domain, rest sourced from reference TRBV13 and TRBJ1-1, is AAGVIQSPRHLIKEKRETATLKCYPIPRHDTVYWYQQGPGQDPQFLISFYEKMQSDKGSIPDRFSAQQFSDYHSELNMSSLELGDSALYFCASSLVLATEAFFGQGTRLTVV.

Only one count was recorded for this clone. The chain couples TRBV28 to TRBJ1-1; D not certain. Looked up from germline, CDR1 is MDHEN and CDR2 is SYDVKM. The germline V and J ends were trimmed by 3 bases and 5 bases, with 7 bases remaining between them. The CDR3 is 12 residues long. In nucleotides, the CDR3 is TGTGCCAGCAGTTTTCGGGTAACTGAAGCTTTCTTT. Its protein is CASSFRVTEAFF.

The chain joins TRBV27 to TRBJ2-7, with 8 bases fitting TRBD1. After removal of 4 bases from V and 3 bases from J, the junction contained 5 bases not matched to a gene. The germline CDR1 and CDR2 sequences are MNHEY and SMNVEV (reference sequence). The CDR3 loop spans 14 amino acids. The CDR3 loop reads CASSSPDRGYEQYF. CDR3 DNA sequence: TGTGCCAGCAGTTCCCCAGACAGGGGCTACGAGCAGTACTTC.

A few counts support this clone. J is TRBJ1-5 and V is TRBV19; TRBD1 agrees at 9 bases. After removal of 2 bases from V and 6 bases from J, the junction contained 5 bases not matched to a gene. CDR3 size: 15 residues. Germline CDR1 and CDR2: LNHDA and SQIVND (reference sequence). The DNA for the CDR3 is TGTGCCAGTAGTATACAACAGGGGGCAAGTCAGCCCCAGCATTTT. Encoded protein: CASSIQQGASQPQHF.

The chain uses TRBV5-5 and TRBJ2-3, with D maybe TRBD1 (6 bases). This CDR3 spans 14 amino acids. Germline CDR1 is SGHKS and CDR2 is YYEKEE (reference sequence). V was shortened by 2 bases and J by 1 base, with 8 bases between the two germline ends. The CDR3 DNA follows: TGTGCCAGCAGCTTTAGACAGGGCACAGATACGCAGTATTTT. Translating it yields CASSFRQGTDTQYF.

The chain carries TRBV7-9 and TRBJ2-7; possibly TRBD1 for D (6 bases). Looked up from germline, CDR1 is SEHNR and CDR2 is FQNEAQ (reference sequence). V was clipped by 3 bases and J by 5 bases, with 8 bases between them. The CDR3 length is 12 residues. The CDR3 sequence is CASSFTGHEQYF. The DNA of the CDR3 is TGTGCCAGCAGCTTTACAGGGCACGAGCAGTACTTC.

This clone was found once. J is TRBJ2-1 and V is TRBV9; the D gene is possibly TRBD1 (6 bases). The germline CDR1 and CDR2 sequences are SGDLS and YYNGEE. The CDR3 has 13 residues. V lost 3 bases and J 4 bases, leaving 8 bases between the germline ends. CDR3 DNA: TGTGCCAGCAGCGCACAGGGTTACAATGAGCAGTTCTTC. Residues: CASSAQGYNEQFF.

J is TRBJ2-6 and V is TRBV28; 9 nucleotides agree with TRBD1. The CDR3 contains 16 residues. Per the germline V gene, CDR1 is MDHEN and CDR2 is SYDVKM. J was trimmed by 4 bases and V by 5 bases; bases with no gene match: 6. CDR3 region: CASSPGDRGGANVLTF. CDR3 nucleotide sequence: TGTGCCAGCAGTCCAGGTGACAGGGGGGGGGCCAACGTCCTGACTTTC.

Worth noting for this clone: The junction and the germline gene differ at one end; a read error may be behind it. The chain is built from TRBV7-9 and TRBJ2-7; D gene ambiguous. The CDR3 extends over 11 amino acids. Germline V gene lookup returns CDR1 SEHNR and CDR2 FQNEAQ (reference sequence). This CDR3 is CSSSPVYEQYF. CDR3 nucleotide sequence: TGTTCCAGCAGCCCAGTCTACGAGCAGTACTTC.

CDR3 region: CASSLVRQSNQPQHF. The CDR3 nucleotides read TGTGCCAGCAGTTTAGTAAGACAGAGCAATCAGCCCCAGCATTTT. The chain uses TRBV27 and TRBJ1-5; D possibly corresponds to TRBD1 (5 bases). Per the germline V gene, CDR1 is MNHEY and CDR2 is SMNVEV (reference sequence). Trimming removed 2 bases at V and 1 base at J, with 9 bases between. The CDR3 extends over 15 amino acids.

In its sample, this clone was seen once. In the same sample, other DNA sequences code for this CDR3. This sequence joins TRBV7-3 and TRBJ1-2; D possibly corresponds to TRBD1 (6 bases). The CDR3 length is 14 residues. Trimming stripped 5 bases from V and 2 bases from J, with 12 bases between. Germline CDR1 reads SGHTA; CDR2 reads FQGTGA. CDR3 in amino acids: CASSPTGSNYGYTF. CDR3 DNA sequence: TGTGCCAGCAGCCCGACAGGTTCAAACTATGGCTACACCTTC.

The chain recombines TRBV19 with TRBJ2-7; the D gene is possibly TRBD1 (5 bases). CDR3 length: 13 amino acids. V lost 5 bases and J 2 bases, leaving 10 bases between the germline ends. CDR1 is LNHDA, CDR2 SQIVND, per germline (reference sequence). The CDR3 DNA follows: TGTGCCAGTAGTGTGCAGGGTCCCTACGAGCAGTACTTC. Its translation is CASSVQGPYEQYF.

In nucleotides, the CDR3 is TGTGCCTGGAATGCAGGGGACACTGAAGCTTTCTTT. Translating gives CAWNAGDTEAFF. The chain has TRBV30 and TRBJ1-1; the D gene is possibly TRBD1 (6 bases). Trimming cost V 4 bases and J 3 bases, with 9 bases left between them. The length of the CDR3 is 12 residues. Per germline, CDR1 GTSNPN and CDR2 SVGIG (reference sequence).

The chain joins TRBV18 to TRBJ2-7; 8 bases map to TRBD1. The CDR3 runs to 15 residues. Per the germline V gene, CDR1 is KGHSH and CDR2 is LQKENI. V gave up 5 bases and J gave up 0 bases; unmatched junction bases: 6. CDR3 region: CASSLDRGRSYEQYF. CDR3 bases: TGTGCCAGCTCATTAGACAGGGGCCGCTCCTACGAGCAGTACTTC.

DNA of the CDR3: TGTGCCAGCAGCCCCCAGGGCCTTTTAAAGACCCAGTACTTC. Encoded protein: CASSPQGLLKTQYF. The genes are TRBV7-3 and TRBJ2-5; TRBD1 is a possible D gene (5 bases). V shed 5 bases and J shed 6 bases, with 16 bases lying between them. Germline V gives CDR1 SGHTA, CDR2 FQGTGA. This CDR3 has 14 amino acids. Full variable domain (missing parts from reference TRBV7-3 and TRBJ2-5): GAGVSQTPSNKVTEKGKYVELRCDPISGHTALYWYRQSLGQGPEFLIYFQGTGAADDSGLPNDRFFAVRPEGSVSTLKIQRTERGDSAVYLCASSPQGLLKTQYFGPGTRLLVL.

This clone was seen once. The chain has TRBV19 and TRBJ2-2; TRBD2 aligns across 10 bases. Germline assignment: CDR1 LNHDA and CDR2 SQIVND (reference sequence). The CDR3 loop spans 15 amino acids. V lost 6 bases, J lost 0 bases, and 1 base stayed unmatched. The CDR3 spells CASRGTSANTGELFF. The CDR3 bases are TGTGCCAGTAGGGGGACTAGCGCGAACACCGGGGAGCTGTTTTTT.

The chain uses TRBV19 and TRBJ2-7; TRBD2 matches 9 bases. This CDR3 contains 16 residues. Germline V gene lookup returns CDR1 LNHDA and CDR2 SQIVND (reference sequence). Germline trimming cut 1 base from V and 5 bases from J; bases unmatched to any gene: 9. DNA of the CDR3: TGTGCCAGTAGTATAGTCCTTAGCGGGAGTAGTAACGAGCAGTACTTC. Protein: CASSIVLSGSSNEQYF.

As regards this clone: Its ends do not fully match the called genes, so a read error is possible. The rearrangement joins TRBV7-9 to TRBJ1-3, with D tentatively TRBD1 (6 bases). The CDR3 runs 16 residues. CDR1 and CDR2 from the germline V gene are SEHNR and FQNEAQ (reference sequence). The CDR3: CSSSYPGHRSGNTIYF. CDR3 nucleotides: TGTTCCAGCAGCTACCCGGGACACCGCTCTGGAAACACCATATATTTT.

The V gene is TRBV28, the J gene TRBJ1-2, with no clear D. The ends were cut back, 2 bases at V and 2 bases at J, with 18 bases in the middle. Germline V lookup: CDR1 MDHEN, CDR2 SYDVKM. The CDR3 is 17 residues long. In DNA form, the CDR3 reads TGTGCCAGCAGTTTAGCGGCGGATCCTTCACTAAACTATGGCTACACCTTC. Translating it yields CASSLAADPSLNYGYTF.